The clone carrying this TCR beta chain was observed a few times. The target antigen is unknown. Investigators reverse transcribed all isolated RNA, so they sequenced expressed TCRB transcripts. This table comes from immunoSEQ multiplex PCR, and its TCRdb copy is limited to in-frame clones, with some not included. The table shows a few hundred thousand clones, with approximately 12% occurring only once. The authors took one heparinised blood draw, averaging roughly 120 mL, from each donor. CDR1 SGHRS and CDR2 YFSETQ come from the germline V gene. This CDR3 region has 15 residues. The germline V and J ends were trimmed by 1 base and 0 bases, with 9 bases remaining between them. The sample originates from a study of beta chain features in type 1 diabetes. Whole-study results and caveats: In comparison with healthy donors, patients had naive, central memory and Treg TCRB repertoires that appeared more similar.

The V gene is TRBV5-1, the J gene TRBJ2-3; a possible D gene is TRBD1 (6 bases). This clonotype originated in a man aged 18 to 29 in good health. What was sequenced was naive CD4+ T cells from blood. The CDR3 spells CASSLTRGSTDTQYF. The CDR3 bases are TGCGCCAGCAGCTTGACCAGGGGCAGCACAGATACGCAGTATTTT.